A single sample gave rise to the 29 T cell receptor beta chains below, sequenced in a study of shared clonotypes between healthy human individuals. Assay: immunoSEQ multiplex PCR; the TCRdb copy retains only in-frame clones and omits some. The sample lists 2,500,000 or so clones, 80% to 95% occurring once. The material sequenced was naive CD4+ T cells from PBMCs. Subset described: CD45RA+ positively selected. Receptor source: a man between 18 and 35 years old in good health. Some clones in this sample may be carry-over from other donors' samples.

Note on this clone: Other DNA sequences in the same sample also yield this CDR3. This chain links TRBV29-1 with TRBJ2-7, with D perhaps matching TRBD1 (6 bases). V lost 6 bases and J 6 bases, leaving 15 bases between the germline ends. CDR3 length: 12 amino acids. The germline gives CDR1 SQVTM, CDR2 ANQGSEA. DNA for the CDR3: TGCAGCGTCGGGGACGGCAGGGGCGAGCAGTACTTC. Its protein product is CSVGDGRGEQYF.

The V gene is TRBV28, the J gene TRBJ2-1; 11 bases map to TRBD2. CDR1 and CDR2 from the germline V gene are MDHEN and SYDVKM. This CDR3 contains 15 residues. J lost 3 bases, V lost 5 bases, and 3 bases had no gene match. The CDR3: CASSSSGRDYNEQFF. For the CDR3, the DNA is TGTGCCAGCAGTAGTAGCGGGAGGGACTACAATGAGCAGTTCTTC. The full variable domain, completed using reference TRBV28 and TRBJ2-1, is DVKVTQSSRYLVKRTGEKVFLECVQDMDHENMFWYRQDPGLGLRLIYFSYDVKMKEKGDIPEGYSVSREKKERFSLILESASTNQTSMYLCASSSSGRDYNEQFFGPGTRLTVL.

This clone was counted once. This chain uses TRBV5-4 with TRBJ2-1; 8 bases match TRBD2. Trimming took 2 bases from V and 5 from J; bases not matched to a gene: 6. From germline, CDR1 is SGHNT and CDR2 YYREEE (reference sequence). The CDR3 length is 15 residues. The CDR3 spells CASSLPGLGNNEQFF. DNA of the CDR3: TGTGCCAGCAGCTTACCGGGACTAGGGAACAATGAGCAGTTCTTC.

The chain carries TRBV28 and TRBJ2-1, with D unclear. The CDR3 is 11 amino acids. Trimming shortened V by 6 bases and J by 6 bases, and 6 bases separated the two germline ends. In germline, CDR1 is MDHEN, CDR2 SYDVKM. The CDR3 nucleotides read TGTGCCAGCAGCGTCCCCAATGAGCAGTTCTTC. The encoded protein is CASSVPNEQFF.

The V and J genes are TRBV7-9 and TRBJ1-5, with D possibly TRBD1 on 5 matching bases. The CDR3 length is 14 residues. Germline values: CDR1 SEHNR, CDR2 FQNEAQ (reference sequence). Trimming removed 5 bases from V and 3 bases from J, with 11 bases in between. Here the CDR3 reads CASSPDRFNQPQHF. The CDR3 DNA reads TGTGCCAGCAGCCCCGACAGATTCAATCAGCCCCAGCATTTT.

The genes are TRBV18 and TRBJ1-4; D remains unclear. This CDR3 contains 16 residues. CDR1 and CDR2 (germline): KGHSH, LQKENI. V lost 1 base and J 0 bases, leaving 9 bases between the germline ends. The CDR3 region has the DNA TGTGCCAGCTCACCACTTCAGCCCCCAACTAATGAAAAACTGTTTTTT. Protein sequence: CASSPLQPPTNEKLFF. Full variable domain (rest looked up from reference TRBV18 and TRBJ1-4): NAGVMQNPRHLVRRRGQEARLRCSPMKGHSHVYWYRQLPEEGLKFMVYLQKENIIDESGMPKERFSAEFPKEGPSILRIQQVVRGDSAAYFCASSPLQPPTNEKLFFGSGTQLSVL.

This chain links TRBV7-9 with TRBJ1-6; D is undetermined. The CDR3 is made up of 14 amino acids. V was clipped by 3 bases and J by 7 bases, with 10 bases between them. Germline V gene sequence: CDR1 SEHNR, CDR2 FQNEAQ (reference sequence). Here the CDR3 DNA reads TGTGCCAGCAGCTTTTACGGTGGGAATTCACCCCTCCACTTT. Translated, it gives CASSFYGGNSPLHF. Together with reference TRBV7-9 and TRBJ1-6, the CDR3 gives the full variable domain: DTGVSQNPRHKITKRGQNVTFRCDPISEHNRLYWYRQTLGQGPEFLTYFQNEAQLEKSRLLSDRFSAERPKGSFSTLEIQRTEQGDSAMYLCASSFYGGNSPLHFGNGTRLTVT.

The CDR3 loop reads CASSMTGIGNYGYTF. The CDR3 bases are TGTGCCAGTAGTATGACAGGGATCGGAAACTATGGCTACACCTTC. The V and J genes are TRBV19 and TRBJ1-2, with 7 bases identical to TRBD1. The V segment lost 3 bases and the J segment 2 bases; nucleotides outside the gene matches: 6. This CDR3 spans 15 amino acids. CDR1 and CDR2 (germline): LNHDA, SQIVND (reference sequence).

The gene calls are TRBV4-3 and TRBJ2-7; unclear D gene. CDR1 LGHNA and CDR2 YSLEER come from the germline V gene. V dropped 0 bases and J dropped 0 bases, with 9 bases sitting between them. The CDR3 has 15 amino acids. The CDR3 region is CASSQDSLSSYEQYF. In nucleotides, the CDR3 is TGCGCCAGCAGCCAAGATAGCCTCAGCTCCTACGAGCAGTACTTC.

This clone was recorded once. The chain's CDR3 is CASRLPSGRGNEQFF. Here the CDR3 DNA reads TGTGCCAGCAGACTCCCCAGCGGGAGGGGCAATGAGCAGTTCTTC. The chain combines TRBV28 with TRBJ2-1, with TRBD2 matching 10 bases. The V segment lost 6 bases and the J segment 6 bases; nucleotides outside the gene matches: 8. This CDR3 region has 15 residues. Germline V CDR1 and CDR2: MDHEN, SYDVKM. Full variable domain (missing parts from reference TRBV28 and TRBJ2-1): DVKVTQSSRYLVKRTGEKVFLECVQDMDHENMFWYRQDPGLGLRLIYFSYDVKMKEKGDIPEGYSVSREKKERFSLILESASTNQTSMYLCASRLPSGRGNEQFFGPGTRLTVL.

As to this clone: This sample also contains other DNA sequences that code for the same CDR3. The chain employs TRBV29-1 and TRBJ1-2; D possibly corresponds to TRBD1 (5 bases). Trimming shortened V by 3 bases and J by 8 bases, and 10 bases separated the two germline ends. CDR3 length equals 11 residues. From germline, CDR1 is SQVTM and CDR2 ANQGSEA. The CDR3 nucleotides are TGCAGCGTTGAGGGGCGCGGAGGCTACACCTTC. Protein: CSVEGRGGYTF.

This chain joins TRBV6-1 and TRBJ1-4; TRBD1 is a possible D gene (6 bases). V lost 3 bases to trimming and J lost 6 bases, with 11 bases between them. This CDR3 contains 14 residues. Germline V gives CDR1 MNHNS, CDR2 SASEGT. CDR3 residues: CASSDGGAHEKLFF. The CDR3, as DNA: TGTGCCAGCAGTGACGGGGGCGCGCATGAAAAACTGTTTTTT.

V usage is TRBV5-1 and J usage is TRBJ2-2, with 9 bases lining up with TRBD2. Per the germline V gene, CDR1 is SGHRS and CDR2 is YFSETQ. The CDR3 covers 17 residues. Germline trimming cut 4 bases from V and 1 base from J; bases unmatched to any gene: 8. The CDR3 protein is CASSLPASGENTGELFF. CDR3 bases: TGCGCCAGCAGCCTCCCCGCTAGCGGGGAGAACACCGGGGAGCTGTTTTTT.

CDR3 DNA: TGTGCCAGCAGTCCGACAGGGTTGGGAAACACCATATATTTT. This sequence encodes CASSPTGLGNTIYF. V usage is TRBV2 and J usage is TRBJ1-3; 7 nucleotides match TRBD1. Looked up from germline, CDR1 is SNHLY and CDR2 is FYNNEI. The CDR3 consists of 14 residues. Unmatched junction bases numbered 5, after V lost 5 bases and J lost 4 bases.

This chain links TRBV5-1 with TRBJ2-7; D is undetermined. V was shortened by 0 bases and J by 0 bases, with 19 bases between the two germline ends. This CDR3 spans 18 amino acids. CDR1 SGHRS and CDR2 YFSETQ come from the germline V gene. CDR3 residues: CASSLGQEAWASSYEQYF. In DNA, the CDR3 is TGCGCCAGCAGCTTGGGTCAGGAAGCCTGGGCGAGCTCCTACGAGCAGTACTTC.

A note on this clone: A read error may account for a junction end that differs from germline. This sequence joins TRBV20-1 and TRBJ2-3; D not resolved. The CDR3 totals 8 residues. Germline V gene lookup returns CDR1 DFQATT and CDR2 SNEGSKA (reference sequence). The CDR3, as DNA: TGCAGTGCTAGCGAAGGAGTTTTT. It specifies CSASEGVF.

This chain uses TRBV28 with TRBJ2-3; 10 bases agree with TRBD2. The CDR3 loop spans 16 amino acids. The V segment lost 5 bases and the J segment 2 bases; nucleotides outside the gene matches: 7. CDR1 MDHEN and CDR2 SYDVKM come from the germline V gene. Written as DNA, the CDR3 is TGTGCCAGCAGTCCACCGACTAGCGGGTACACAGATACGCAGTATTTT. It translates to CASSPPTSGYTDTQYF.

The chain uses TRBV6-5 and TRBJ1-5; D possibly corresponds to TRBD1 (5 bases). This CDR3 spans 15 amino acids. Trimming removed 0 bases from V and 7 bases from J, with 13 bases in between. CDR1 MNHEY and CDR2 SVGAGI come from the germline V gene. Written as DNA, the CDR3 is TGTGCCAGCAGTTACTCGATAGGTCAGGGACAGCCCCAGCATTTT. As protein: CASSYSIGQGQPQHF.

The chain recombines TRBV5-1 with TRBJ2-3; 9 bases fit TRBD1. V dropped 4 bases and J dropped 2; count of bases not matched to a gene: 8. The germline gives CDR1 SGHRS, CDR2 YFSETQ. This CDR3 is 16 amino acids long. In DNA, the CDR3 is TGCGCCAGCAGCCTAGGACAGGGGCCGACCACAGATACGCAGTATTTT. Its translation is CASSLGQGPTTDTQYF. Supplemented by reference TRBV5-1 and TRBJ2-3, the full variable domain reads KAGVTQTPRYLIKTRGQQVTLSCSPISGHRSVSWYQQTPGQGLQFLFEYFSETQRNKGNFPGRFSGRQFSNSRSEMNVSTLELGDSALYLCASSLGQGPTTDTQYFGPGTRLTVL.

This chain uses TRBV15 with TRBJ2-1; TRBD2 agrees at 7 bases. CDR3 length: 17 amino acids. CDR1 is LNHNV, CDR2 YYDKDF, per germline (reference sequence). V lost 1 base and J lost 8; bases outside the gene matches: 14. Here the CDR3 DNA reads TGTGCCACCAGCAGAGGCGTGTTCGGCGGGAGTCAAGATGAGCAGTTCTTC. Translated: CATSRGVFGGSQDEQFF.

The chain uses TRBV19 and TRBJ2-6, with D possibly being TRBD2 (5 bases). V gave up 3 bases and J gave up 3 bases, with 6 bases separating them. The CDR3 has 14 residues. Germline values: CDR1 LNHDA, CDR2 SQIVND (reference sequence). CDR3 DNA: TGTGCCAGTAGTATCGGGAATGGGGCCAACGTCCTGACTTTC. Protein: CASSIGNGANVLTF. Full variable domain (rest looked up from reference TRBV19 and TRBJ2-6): DGGITQSPKYLFRKEGQNVTLSCEQNLNHDAMYWYRQDPGQGLRLIYYSQIVNDFQKGDIAEGYSVSREKKESFPLTVTSAQKNPTAFYLCASSIGNGANVLTFGAGSRLTVL.

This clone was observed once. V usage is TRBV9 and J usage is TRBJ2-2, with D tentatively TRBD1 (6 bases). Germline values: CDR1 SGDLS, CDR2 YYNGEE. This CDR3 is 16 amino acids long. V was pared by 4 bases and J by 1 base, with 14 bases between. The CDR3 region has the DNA TGTGCCAGCAGCAAAGGACAGAGGGGGAACACCGGGGAGCTGTTTTTT. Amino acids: CASSKGQRGNTGELFF.

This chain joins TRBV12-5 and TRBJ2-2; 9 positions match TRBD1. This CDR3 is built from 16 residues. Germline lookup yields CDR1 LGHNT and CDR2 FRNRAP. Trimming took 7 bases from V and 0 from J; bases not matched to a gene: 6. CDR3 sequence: CASAPDRGTNTGELFF. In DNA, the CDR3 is TGTGCTAGTGCCCCGGACAGGGGAACGAACACCGGGGAGCTGTTTTTT.

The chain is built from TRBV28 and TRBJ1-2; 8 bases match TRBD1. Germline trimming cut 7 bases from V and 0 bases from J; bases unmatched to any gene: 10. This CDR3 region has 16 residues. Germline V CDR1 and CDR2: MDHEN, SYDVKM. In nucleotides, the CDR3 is TGTGCCAGCACCACTCCGGGACAGGAAGCTAACTATGGCTACACCTTC. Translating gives CASTTPGQEANYGYTF.

The CDR3 sequence: CASSSTGLNSPLHF. The CDR3 nucleotides read TGTGCCAGCAGCTCCACAGGGTTGAATTCACCCCTCCACTTT. V usage is TRBV11-3 and J usage is TRBJ1-6; D is possibly TRBD1 (6 bases). Trimming removed 4 bases at V and 7 bases at J, with 11 bases between. Germline CDR1 reads SGHNT; CDR2 reads YENEEA. The CDR3 has 14 residues.

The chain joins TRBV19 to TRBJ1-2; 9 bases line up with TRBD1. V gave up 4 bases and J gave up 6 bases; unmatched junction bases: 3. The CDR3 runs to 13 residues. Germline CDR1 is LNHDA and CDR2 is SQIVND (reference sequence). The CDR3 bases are TGTGCCAGTAGTAGAAGGGACAGGGATGGCTACACCTTC. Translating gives CASSRRDRDGYTF.

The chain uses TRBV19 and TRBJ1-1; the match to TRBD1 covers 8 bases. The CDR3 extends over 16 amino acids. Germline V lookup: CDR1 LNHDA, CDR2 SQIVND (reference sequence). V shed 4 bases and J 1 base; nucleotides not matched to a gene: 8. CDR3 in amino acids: CASSSIAGGTNTEAFF. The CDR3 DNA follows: TGTGCCAGTAGTAGTATCGCAGGGGGCACGAACACTGAAGCTTTCTTT. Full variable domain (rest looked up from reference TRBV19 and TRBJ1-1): DGGITQSPKYLFRKEGQNVTLSCEQNLNHDAMYWYRQDPGQGLRLIYYSQIVNDFQKGDIAEGYSVSREKKESFPLTVTSAQKNPTAFYLCASSSIAGGTNTEAFFGQGTRLTVV.

The CDR3 region has the DNA TGTGCCAGCAGCGAGACCCAGGGGTTTAATGAAAAACTGTTTTTT. Amino acids: CASSETQGFNEKLFF. The chain links TRBV7-9 to TRBJ1-4; D possibly corresponds to TRBD1 (6 bases). Germline V CDR1 and CDR2: SEHNR, FQNEAQ (reference sequence). Trimming removed 5 bases at V and 4 bases at J, with 14 bases between. This CDR3 contains 15 residues.

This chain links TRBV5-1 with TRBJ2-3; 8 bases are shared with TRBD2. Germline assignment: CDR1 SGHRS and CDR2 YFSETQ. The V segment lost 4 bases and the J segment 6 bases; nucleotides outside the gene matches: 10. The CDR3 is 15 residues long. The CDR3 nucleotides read TGCGCCAGCAGCATAGCGGGACCGCATTGGGATACGCAGTATTTT. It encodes CASSIAGPHWDTQYF.